Below, 20 T cell receptor beta chains from the same sample are listed, as sequenced in a study of blood T cells in healthy people across ages. Next came a second PCR, run for roughly 6 to 11 cycles, which used a sample-barcoded 5' primer along with a J-beta primer mix. TCRdb passed the 5' RACE reads through MiXCR, listing each CDR3 protein once. The sample has 1.5 million to 2 million distinct CDR3 sequences; 25% to 30% are singletons. Sequencing was performed on blood. The receptors were sampled from a woman in her twenties or thirties in good health.

In this sample, this clonotype turned up a few times. V usage is TRBV5-1 and J usage is TRBJ1-4; 8 bases line up with TRBD1. The junction had 5 bases not matched to a gene; V was cut back by 5 bases and J by 5 bases. Per the germline V gene, CDR1 is SGHRS and CDR2 is YFSETQ. This CDR3 is built from 14 residues. CDR3 nucleotides: TGCGCCAGCAGTCGGGACAGGATCAATGAAAAACTGTTTTTT. The encoded protein is CASSRDRINEKLFF.

DNA of the CDR3: TGTGCCAGTATCGGAGGAGGGGACTATGGCTACACCTTC. Translation gives CASIGGGDYGYTF. This chain connects TRBV19 to TRBJ1-2, with D possibly TRBD1 on 5 matching bases. Germline V gene lookup returns CDR1 LNHDA and CDR2 SQIVND (reference sequence). V was shortened by 7 bases and J by 3 bases, with 12 bases between the two germline ends. The CDR3 has 13 amino acids.

A word on this clonotype: A much more abundant neighbour one base away suggests this may be a read error. The V gene is TRBV28, the J gene TRBJ2-7; tentative D call: TRBD2 (5 bases). The CDR3 is 16 amino acids. From germline, CDR1 is MDHEN and CDR2 SYDVKM. CDR3 protein: CVSTTSRRALTYEQYF. CDR3 bases: TGTGTCAGCACCACCTCCCGGCGGGCCCTAACCTACGAGCAGTACTTC.

This clonotype has only a few counts. This chain uses TRBV12-3 or TRBV12-4 with TRBJ1-5, with a possible D match to TRBD1 (6 bases). CDR3 length equals 15 residues. Deletions cut 1 base from V and 7 bases from J, with 14 bases between. The CDR3 region is CASSLGDRRVQPQHF. The CDR3 bases are TGTGCCAGCAGTTTAGGTGACAGGAGGGTCCAGCCCCAGCATTTT.

This clonotype was observed a handful of times. The chain links TRBV15 to TRBJ1-1, with TRBD1 as a possible D gene (5 bases). CDR3 length: 13 residues. With 1 base removed from V and 3 bases from J, the gap between germline ends came to 6 bases. From germline, CDR1 is LNHNV and CDR2 YYDKDF (reference sequence). The CDR3 here is CATSRGRDTEAFF. The CDR3 nucleotides are TGTGCCACCAGCAGAGGCAGGGACACTGAAGCTTTCTTT.

This clonotype was detected ten times or more. The rearrangement joins TRBV5-1 to TRBJ2-5; possibly TRBD1 or TRBD2 for D (5 bases each). Per the germline V gene, CDR1 is SGHRS and CDR2 is YFSETQ. This CDR3 contains 15 residues. V dropped 1 base and J dropped 5 bases, with 15 bases sitting between them. For the CDR3, the DNA is TGCGCCAGCAGCTTGCAAGGGACCCGGTTGGAGACCCAGTACTTC. This sequence encodes CASSLQGTRLETQYF.

The chain carries TRBV28 and TRBJ2-1; unclear D gene. V was clipped by 1 base and J by 6 bases, with 13 bases between them. This CDR3 contains 15 residues. Germline CDR1 and CDR2: MDHEN and SYDVKM. The CDR3, as DNA: TGTGCCAGCAGTTTATCGGGTCAGGCCTGCAATGAGCAGTTCTTC. This sequence encodes CASSLSGQACNEQFF.

This clonotype was detected only a few times. The chain has TRBV5-1 and TRBJ2-1; 10 bases are a match to TRBD2. CDR3 size: 15 residues. Unmatched junction bases numbered 5, after V lost 0 bases and J lost 8 bases. The germline gives CDR1 SGHRS, CDR2 YFSETQ. The CDR3 sequence is CASSLGRTSGHEQFF. CDR3 DNA sequence: TGCGCCAGCAGCTTGGGCAGGACTAGCGGCCATGAGCAGTTCTTC.

V usage is TRBV20-1 and J usage is TRBJ2-1; TRBD2 aligns across 14 bases. The V and J ends lost 5 bases and 6 bases, in that order; junction bases with no gene match: 3. Germline assignment: CDR1 DFQATT and CDR2 SNEGSKA (reference sequence). CDR3 length: 14 residues. The CDR3 DNA is TGCAGTGCTCAGGGACTAGCGGGGGCCAATGAGCAGTTCTTC. It is translated as CSAQGLAGANEQFF.

The rearrangement joins TRBV6-2 or TRBV6-3 to TRBJ2-1, with TRBD2 identical over 9 bases. This CDR3 has 19 residues. Germline lookup yields CDR1 MNHEY and CDR2 SVGEGT. The ends lost 7 bases at V and 0 bases at J; junction bases unmatched: 16. This CDR3 reads CASTQSVTLAGSSYNEQFF. CDR3 coding DNA: TGTGCCAGCACCCAAAGCGTCACTCTAGCGGGGAGCTCCTACAATGAGCAGTTCTTC.

V is TRBV12-3 or TRBV12-4 and J is TRBJ2-1, with 8 bases fitting TRBD2. J was trimmed by 2 bases and V by 6 bases; bases with no gene match: 6. This CDR3 is 15 amino acids long. The CDR3 loop is CASRGGLDAYNEQFF. The DNA for the CDR3 is TGTGCCAGCAGGGGGGGACTAGACGCCTACAATGAGCAGTTCTTC.

This clonotype was seen ten or more times. V usage is TRBV5-1 and J usage is TRBJ2-7, with D hard to call. CDR3 length: 9 residues. The V gene's germline CDR1 is SGHRS and CDR2 YFSETQ. Trimming shortened V by 10 bases and J by 3 bases, and 5 bases separated the two germline ends. The CDR3 protein is CAGDYEQYF. The CDR3, as DNA: TGCGCCGGAGACTACGAGCAGTACTTC.

Only one count was recorded for this clonotype. This chain joins TRBV29-1 and TRBJ2-7; D is ambiguous. The CDR3 sequence is 12 residues long. Trimming took off 1 base at V and 7 bases at J, with 11 bases between the two ends. Germline CDR1 and CDR2: SQVTM and ANQGSEA. The CDR3: CSVEGLGEEQYF. The CDR3 DNA sequence: TGCAGCGTTGAAGGGTTGGGTGAGGAGCAGTACTTC.

Of note for this clonotype: The junction and the germline gene differ at one end; a read error may be behind it. This rearrangement joins TRBV19 to TRBJ1-2; perhaps TRBD1 as D (5 bases). Germline-derived CDR1 and CDR2 are LNHDA and SQIVND (reference sequence). The CDR3 has 13 residues. CDR3 DNA: TGTACCAGTAGTAAAAGGGACGGATTTGGCTACACCTTC. Amino acid sequence: CTSSKRDGFGYTF.

There are a few counts of this clonotype. The chain couples TRBV20-1 to TRBJ2-1; tentatively, D is TRBD1 (5 bases). Germline-derived CDR1 and CDR2 are DFQATT and SNEGSKA (reference sequence). V was trimmed by 3 bases and J by 7 bases, leaving 10 bases between them. CDR3 size: 12 residues. The CDR3 spells CSASVQENEQFF. The CDR3 nucleotides are TGCAGTGCTAGCGTACAGGAGAATGAGCAGTTCTTC.

There are a few counts of this clonotype. The V call is TRBV28, the J call TRBJ2-7; D may correspond to TRBD1 or TRBD2 (6 bases each). This CDR3 region has 15 residues. Deletions cut 5 bases from V and 1 base from J, with 15 bases between. Germline loops: CDR1 MDHEN, CDR2 SYDVKM. Here the CDR3 DNA reads TGTGCCAGCAGTACCGGGGGCAAGAAATCCTACGAGCAGTACTTC. As protein: CASSTGGKKSYEQYF.

This chain joins TRBV6-2 or TRBV6-3 and TRBJ1-2, with D unclear. This CDR3 comprises 13 residues. Germline lookup yields CDR1 MNHEY and CDR2 SVGEGT. Trimming removed 7 bases from V and 5 bases from J, with 14 bases in between. The CDR3 sequence is CASTSGGVYGYTF. The CDR3 DNA sequence: TGTGCCAGCACCTCAGGCGGCGTATATGGCTACACCTTC.

This clonotype was picked up many times. The DNA for the CDR3 is TGCGCCAGCAGTCCGGGCCAAGGAAGAGATACGCAGTATTTT. It yields the protein CASSPGQGRDTQYF. The rearrangement joins TRBV5-1 to TRBJ2-3; D call uncertain. V shed 5 bases and J shed 5 bases, with 15 bases lying between them. In germline, CDR1 is SGHRS, CDR2 YFSETQ. CDR3 length equals 14 residues.

The rearrangement uses TRBV29-1 and TRBJ1-2; tentative D call: TRBD1 (5 bases). The germline CDR1 and CDR2 sequences are SQVTM and ANQGSEA. This CDR3 is 12 amino acids long. The CDR3 bases are TGCGGCGCCGGTCTCAGGGAATCTGGCTACACCTTC. Translating gives CGAGLRESGYTF.

The rearrangement uses TRBV6-5 and TRBJ2-7, with 7 bases matching TRBD1. The germline V gene has CDR1 MNHEY and CDR2 SVGAGI. J lost 7 bases, V lost 9 bases, and 15 bases had no gene match. The CDR3 sequence is 14 residues long. CDR3: CASSEQGPSWEQYF. As DNA, the CDR3 is TGTGCCAGTTCTGAACAGGGGCCCTCCTGGGAGCAGTACTTC.